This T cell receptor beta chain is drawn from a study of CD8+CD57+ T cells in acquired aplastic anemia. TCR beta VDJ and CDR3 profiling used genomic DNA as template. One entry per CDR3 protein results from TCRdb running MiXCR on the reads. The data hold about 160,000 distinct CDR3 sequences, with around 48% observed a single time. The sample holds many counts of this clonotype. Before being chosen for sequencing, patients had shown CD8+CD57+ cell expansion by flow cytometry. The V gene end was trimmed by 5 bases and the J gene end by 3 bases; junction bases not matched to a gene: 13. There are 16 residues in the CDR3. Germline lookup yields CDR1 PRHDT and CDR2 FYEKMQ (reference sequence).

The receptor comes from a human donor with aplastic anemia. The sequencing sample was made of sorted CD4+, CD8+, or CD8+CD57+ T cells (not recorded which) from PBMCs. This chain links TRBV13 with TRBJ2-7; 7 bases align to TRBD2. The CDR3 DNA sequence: TGTGCCAGCAGCCCCCCCCAGGCGGGAGTAGACTACGAGCAGTACTTC. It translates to CASSPPQAGVDYEQYF.